Below are 16 T cell receptor beta chains sequenced from a single sample in a study of blood T cells in healthy people across ages. Combining a sample-barcoded 5' primer with a J-beta primer mix, a second PCR ran for about 7 to 11 cycles. TCRdb re-called the 5' RACE reads with MiXCR, one entry per CDR3 protein. Of approximately 600,000 distinct CDR3 sequences listed, around three fifths were seen once; the top ten hold 35% to 40%. The sequencing input was blood. These receptors all stem from a man in his 60s in good health.

This chain joins TRBV3-1 and TRBJ1-6; D gene uncertain. The CDR3 has 12 amino acids. CDR1 LGHDT and CDR2 YNNKEL come from the germline V gene (reference sequence). DNA for the CDR3: TGTGCGACCGAGACTGGCGGTTCACCCCTCCACTTT. Its protein is CATETGGSPLHF.

The V gene is TRBV20-1, the J gene TRBJ2-5; D is perhaps TRBD1 or TRBD2 (6 bases each). This CDR3 region has 15 residues. Trimming removed 6 bases from V and 1 base from J, with 18 bases in between. Per germline, CDR1 DFQATT and CDR2 SNEGSKA (reference sequence). The CDR3 here is CSAFSPGASQETQYF. CDR3 nucleotides: TGCAGTGCCTTTTCCCCGGGGGCGTCCCAAGAGACCCAGTACTTC.

V usage is TRBV28 and J usage is TRBJ2-1; 9 positions agree with TRBD2. Germline trimming cut 10 bases from V and 6 bases from J; bases unmatched to any gene: 16. Germline lookup yields CDR1 MDHEN and CDR2 SYDVKM. CDR3 length equals 16 residues. CDR3 sequence (DNA): TGTGCCACCCGCAGGGACGGAAGCGGGGGGACCAATGAGCAGTTCTTC. Residues: CATRRDGSGGTNEQFF.

The table lists this clonotype with a few counts. The CDR3 DNA reads TGCAGCGTTACCTATGGCTACACCTTC. It specifies CSVTYGYTF. The V and J genes are TRBV29-1 and TRBJ1-2; D is undetermined. V shed 5 bases and J shed 4 bases, with 2 bases lying between them. This CDR3 is built from 9 residues. Germline V CDR1 and CDR2: SQVTM, ANQGSEA. The full variable domain, with the rest looked up from reference TRBV29-1 and TRBJ1-2, is SAVISQKPSRDICQRGTSLTIQCQVDSQVTMMFWYRQQPGQSLTLIATANQGSEATYESGFVIDKFPISRPNLTFSTLTVSNMSPEDSSIYLCSVTYGYTFGSGTRLTVV.

This clonotype was found a few times. The rearrangement uses TRBV11-2 and TRBJ2-1, with D unclear. Germline loops: CDR1 SGHAT, CDR2 FQNNGV. Trimming left V 8 bases short and J 6 bases short, with 14 bases between. CDR3 length equals 13 residues. This CDR3 reads CASGSDTTNEQFF. The CDR3 DNA follows: TGTGCCAGCGGGTCAGACACTACCAATGAGCAGTTCTTC.

The chain is built from TRBV27 and TRBJ2-7, with TRBD1 matching over 7 bases. The V segment lost 5 bases and the J segment 0 bases; nucleotides outside the gene matches: 7. The CDR3 spans 15 residues. Germline V lookup: CDR1 MNHEY, CDR2 SMNVEV (reference sequence). DNA of the CDR3: TGTGCCAGCAGTAAGACAGGGACCAGCTCCTACGAGCAGTACTTC. It is translated as CASSKTGTSSYEQYF.

The rearrangement links TRBV7-2 to TRBJ2-1; 8 bases match TRBD1. The CDR3 has 13 amino acids. Germline assignment: CDR1 SGHTA and CDR2 FQGNSA. V shed 7 bases, J shed 7 bases, and the junction held 6 bases outside the gene matches. This CDR3 is CASTRQGWNEQFF. CDR3 DNA sequence: TGTGCCAGCACCCGACAGGGGTGGAATGAGCAGTTCTTC.

This chain joins TRBV10-2 and TRBJ2-3, with 7 bases fitting TRBD1. V shed 8 bases and J 6 bases; nucleotides not matched to a gene: 2. The CDR3 contains 11 residues. The germline V gene encodes CDR1 WSHSY and CDR2 SAAADI. The CDR3 spells CASQQGDTQYF. The CDR3 coding sequence is TGCGCCAGCCAACAGGGGGATACGCAGTATTTT.

The J gene is TRBJ2-3, the V gene TRBV14; D remains unclear. V was clipped by 0 bases and J by 1 base, with 11 bases between them. Per germline, CDR1 SGHDN and CDR2 FVKESK. This CDR3 is 16 amino acids long. CDR3 loop: CASSQDQTTRTDTQYF. The CDR3 DNA follows: TGTGCCAGCAGCCAAGATCAGACAACTCGCACAGATACGCAGTATTTT.

The sample holds a few counts of this clonotype. The chain combines TRBV28 with TRBJ1-1; TRBD1 matches at 8 bases. Unmatched junction bases numbered 8, after V lost 6 bases and J lost 5 bases. This CDR3 has 14 residues. The germline V gene encodes CDR1 MDHEN and CDR2 SYDVKM. The CDR3 DNA sequence: TGTGCCAGCAGCTGGACAGGGATCAGGACTGAAGCTTTCTTT. Its protein product is CASSWTGIRTEAFF.

This sequence joins TRBV20-1 and TRBJ2-7, with D unresolved. CDR3 length: 14 amino acids. CDR1 is DFQATT and CDR2 is SNEGSKA in the germline V gene (reference sequence). Trimming removed 0 bases from V and 4 bases from J, with 13 bases in between. CDR3 DNA sequence: TGCAGTGCTAGAGAACCCGGACCAAAATACGAGCAGTACTTC. It is translated as CSAREPGPKYEQYF.

V and J are TRBV12-3 or TRBV12-4 and TRBJ2-3, with D possibly matching TRBD1 (6 bases). The V end lost 4 bases, the J end lost 3 bases, and 14 bases lay between the germline ends. This CDR3 region has 15 residues. The CDR3 region has the DNA TGTGCCAGCAGTTCTTCCACAGGGTTAACAGATACGCAGTATTTT. This translates into CASSSSTGLTDTQYF.

The chain recombines TRBV11-2 with TRBJ2-1, with 9 bases matching TRBD2. V was pared by 1 base and J by 5 bases, with 6 bases of the junction left unmatched. CDR1 SGHAT and CDR2 FQNNGV come from the germline V gene. The CDR3 is 16 amino acids. The CDR3 sequence is CASSLGAGGRDNEQFF. The CDR3 coding sequence is TGTGCCAGCAGCTTAGGGGCGGGGGGGCGTGACAATGAGCAGTTCTTC. The complete variable domain, with remaining parts taken from reference TRBV11-2 and TRBJ2-1, reads EAGVAQSPRYKIIEKRQSVAFWCNPISGHATLYWYQQILGQGPKLLIQFQNNGVVDDSQLPKDRFSAERLKGVDSTLKIQPAKLEDSAVYLCASSLGAGGRDNEQFFGPGTRLTVL.

The genes are TRBV10-3 and TRBJ2-5, with 7 bases that match TRBD1. This CDR3 contains 16 residues. Germline trimming cut 2 bases from V and 0 bases from J; bases unmatched to any gene: 6. Germline CDR1 reads ENHRY; CDR2 reads SYGVKD. CDR3 nucleotides: TGTGCCATCAGTGAGCCGGGACAGATCGACCAAGAGACCCAGTACTTC. Residues: CAISEPGQIDQETQYF.

V and J are TRBV5-1 and TRBJ2-3; D gene ambiguous. The CDR3 has 14 residues. The germline V gene encodes CDR1 SGHRS and CDR2 YFSETQ. The V and J ends lost 2 bases and 5 bases respectively, with 12 bases between them. Here the CDR3 DNA reads TGCGCCAGCAGCTTCGGGCAGGTGAGAGATACGCAGTATTTT. Its translation: CASSFGQVRDTQYF.

This chain joins TRBV6-2 or TRBV6-3 and TRBJ1-2; no definite D call. Germline V gene data show CDR1 as MNHEY and CDR2 as SVGEGT. The CDR3 is 14 residues long. V was cut by 6 bases and J by 5 bases, with 16 bases left in between. The CDR3 DNA reads TGTGCCAGCAGACGCGAGGGTCTGGGATATGGCTACACCTTC. Amino acid sequence: CASRREGLGYGYTF.